This T cell receptor beta chain was sequenced in a study of blood T cell repertoires in COVID-19. As handled by the study authors: Amplification with reference gene primers provided the estimates of nucleated cell counts. TCRdb keeps only in-frame clones here, not all; method: immunoSEQ multiplex PCR. Clonal size and the V and J genes are those of that table, whereas D and trimming came from the DNA. In the table there are over 150,000 clones, around 83% of which are singletons. The specimen sequenced was peripheral blood. The clonotype comes from a human donor in a cohort sampled during active COVID-19.

The CDR3 sequence: CASSPGLAKNIQYF. The DNA for the CDR3 is TGTGCCAGCAGTCCCGGACTAGCCAAAAACATTCAGTACTTC. The J gene is TRBJ2-4, the V gene TRBV28; possibly TRBD2 for D (5 bases). V lost 5 bases, J lost 0 bases, and 8 bases lay in between. Per germline, CDR1 MDHEN and CDR2 SYDVKM. The CDR3 is made up of 14 amino acids. The whole variable domain, filled in from reference TRBV28 and TRBJ2-4, reads DVKVTQSSRYLVKRTGEKVFLECVQDMDHENMFWYRQDPGLGLRLIYFSYDVKMKEKGDIPEGYSVSREKKERFSLILESASTNQTSMYLCASSPGLAKNIQYFGAGTRLSVL.